In this sample, the clone carrying this T cell receptor beta chain turned up a few times. Unique-molecular-identifier-tagged TCR beta cDNA libraries were used. Each CDR3 protein gets one entry after TCRdb re-called the PCR reads with MiXCR. Of around 190,000 distinct CDR3 sequences in the sample, around 30% were seen once. These data come from a study of post-analysis software for immune sequencing data. This sequence originates from a girl aged 2-17 years with multiple sclerosis. The specimen sequenced was blood.

CDR3 sequence reads: CAHTGGNNEKLFF. Written as DNA, the CDR3 is TGTGCCCATACCGGGGGAAATAATGAAAAACTGTTTTTT. The V gene is TRBV2, the J gene TRBJ1-4; D is possibly TRBD1 (5 bases). The CDR3 contains 13 residues. Trimming removed 11 bases at V and 4 bases at J, with 14 bases between. The germline V gene has CDR1 SNHLY and CDR2 FYNNEI. The complete variable domain, with remaining parts taken from reference TRBV2 and TRBJ1-4, reads EPEVTQTPSHQVTQMGQEVILRCVPISNHLYFYWYRQILGQKVEFLVSFYNNEISEKSEIFDDQFSVERPDGSNFTLKIRSTKLEDSAMYFCAHTGGNNEKLFFGSGTQLSVL.